This TCR beta chain was observed in a study of blood T cell repertoires in COVID-19. Study details: Sample material is recorded as cDNA or gDNA derived from T cells, B-cell-depleted T cells, or PBMCs.

With V trimmed by 1 base and J by 6 bases, 5 bases remained unmatched. The CDR3 is 15 amino acids. Germline loops: CDR1 SGHTA, CDR2 FQGNSA. Sequencing was performed with immunoSEQ multiplex PCR; in TCRdb, only in-frame clones are kept and a portion is missing. Of roughly 200,000 clones listed, 75% to 90% are singletons. Individuals drawn from approximately 26 US areas were about 18 to 100 years old. Donors in Cohort 3 counted as recovered after two negative PCRs, clearance, or symptom resolution. What was sequenced was PBMCs or T cells enriched from blood (not recorded which). The chain carries TRBV7-2 and TRBJ2-1; 8 nucleotides line up with TRBD2. The sequence came from a man between 35 and 55 years old who had recovered from COVID-19. The CDR3 coding sequence is TGTGCCAGCAGCTTAGTTGCGGGAGGTATCAATGAGCAGTTCTTC. Residues: CASSLVAGGINEQFF.